The 32 T cell receptor beta chains below all came from one sample that was sequenced in a study of shared clonotypes between healthy human individuals. Method: immunoSEQ multiplex PCR; TCRdb's copy keeps in-frame clones and lacks some. The table lists about 710,000 clones, approximately 77% of them singletons. The sample comprised memory CD4+ T cells sorted from blood. The subset denotes: CD45RA-negative fraction. The receptors originated from a woman aged 30 to 39 in good health.

The chain carries TRBV28 and TRBJ2-3; the match to TRBD1 covers 9 bases. There are 15 residues in the CDR3. Germline trimming cut 6 bases from V and 5 bases from J; bases unmatched to any gene: 9. The V gene's germline CDR1 is MDHEN and CDR2 SYDVKM. The CDR3 loop is CASSWTGTGRDTQYF. The DNA for the CDR3 is TGTGCCAGCAGCTGGACCGGGACAGGGCGAGATACGCAGTATTTT. Complete variable domain (other parts from reference TRBV28 and TRBJ2-3): DVKVTQSSRYLVKRTGEKVFLECVQDMDHENMFWYRQDPGLGLRLIYFSYDVKMKEKGDIPEGYSVSREKKERFSLILESASTNQTSMYLCASSWTGTGRDTQYFGPGTRLTVL.

In DNA, the CDR3 is TGTGCCAGCAGTGAGATGGACAGGGGGCCTGGTCAAGAGACCCAGTACTTC. Its protein is CASSEMDRGPGQETQYF. This sequence joins TRBV6-1 and TRBJ2-5; 11 bases line up with TRBD1. The CDR3 sequence is 17 residues long. The V gene's germline CDR1 is MNHNS and CDR2 SASEGT. The V and J ends lost 3 bases and 2 bases, in that order; junction bases with no gene match: 8.

The chain is built from TRBV14 and TRBJ2-2, with 9 bases lining up with TRBD1. CDR1 and CDR2 (germline): SGHDN, FVKESK. The V segment lost 4 bases and the J segment 5 bases; nucleotides outside the gene matches: 5. The CDR3 totals 15 residues. The CDR3 here is CASSPQGAGTGELFF. The CDR3 DNA sequence: TGTGCCAGCAGCCCACAGGGGGCTGGGACCGGGGAGCTGTTTTTT.

V and J are TRBV15 and TRBJ2-7, with D uncertain. The CDR3 sequence is 12 residues long. CDR1 and CDR2 from the germline V gene are LNHNV and YYDKDF (reference sequence). The V and J ends lost 6 bases and 3 bases respectively, with 9 bases between them. CDR3: CATSPDGYEQYF. The CDR3, as DNA: TGTGCCACCAGTCCGGACGGCTACGAGCAGTACTTC. The full variable domain, completed using reference TRBV15 and TRBJ2-7, is DAMVIQNPRYQVTQFGKPVTLSCSQTLNHNVMYWYQQKSSQAPKLLFHYYDKDFNNEADTPDNFQSRRPNTSFCFLDIRSPGLGDTAMYLCATSPDGYEQYFGPGTRLTVT.

As to this clone: Other nucleotide sequences in the sample specify the same CDR3. This chain joins TRBV29-1 and TRBJ2-5, with 8 bases lining up with TRBD1. Trimming at V came to 7 bases and at J to 2 bases, leaving 3 bases not matched to a gene. This CDR3 has 12 amino acids. Germline-derived CDR1 and CDR2 are SQVTM and ANQGSEA. The CDR3 here is CSARTGQETQYF. The CDR3 DNA is TGCAGCGCCCGGACAGGGCAAGAGACCCAGTACTTC.

The chain employs TRBV7-3 and TRBJ2-1; D not certain. Germline V gene data show CDR1 as SGHTA and CDR2 as FQGTGA. Deletions cut 1 base from V and 4 bases from J, with 11 bases between. The CDR3 loop spans 15 amino acids. CDR3 sequence (DNA): TGTGCCAGCAGCTTAAGCAGTCTAGGATACAATGAGCAGTTCTTC. Translating gives CASSLSSLGYNEQFF.

V gene TRBV6-6 combines with J gene TRBJ2-1, with 7 bases identical to TRBD2. Germline CDR1 is MNHNY and CDR2 is SVGAGI (reference sequence). Unmatched junction bases numbered 8, after V lost 6 bases and J lost 3 bases. This CDR3 is built from 15 residues. CDR3 bases: TGTGCCAGCAGGAAAGGGACTATGAACTACAATGAGCAGTTCTTC. As protein: CASRKGTMNYNEQFF.

This clone occurred a few times. This chain joins TRBV19 and TRBJ1-4; TRBD1 matches 8 bases. This CDR3 has 13 amino acids. CDR1 is LNHDA and CDR2 is SQIVND in the germline V gene (reference sequence). The V and J ends lost 6 bases and 8 bases, in that order; junction bases with no gene match: 5. In nucleotides, the CDR3 is TGTGCCAGTAGCACCCGACAGGGGGAAAAACTGTTTTTT. Protein: CASSTRQGEKLFF.

V gene TRBV11-2 combines with J gene TRBJ2-1; TRBD2 aligns across 9 bases. The CDR3 is 15 amino acids. Germline V gives CDR1 SGHAT, CDR2 FQNNGV. With 5 bases clipped from V and 3 bases from J, the junction kept 5 bases outside the gene matches. CDR3: CASSPAGGHYNEQFF. CDR3 DNA: TGTGCCAGCAGCCCAGCGGGAGGCCACTACAATGAGCAGTTCTTC. The whole variable domain, remainder taken from reference TRBV11-2 and TRBJ2-1, is EAGVAQSPRYKIIEKRQSVAFWCNPISGHATLYWYQQILGQGPKLLIQFQNNGVVDDSQLPKDRFSAERLKGVDSTLKIQPAKLEDSAVYLCASSPAGGHYNEQFFGPGTRLTVL.

This clone was observed a few times. The chain joins TRBV2 to TRBJ2-4, with a tentative D call TRBD2 (8 bases). The CDR3 runs to 19 residues. The V and J ends lost 4 bases and 0 bases respectively, with 22 bases between them. The germline V gene has CDR1 SNHLY and CDR2 FYNNEI. The CDR3 DNA is TGTGCCAGCAGTGGAGGGACAGCGGGAGAATCCATAGCCAAAAACATTCAGTACTTC. Translated, it gives CASSGGTAGESIAKNIQYF.

The chain carries TRBV6-1 and TRBJ2-1; D gene uncertain. Trimming left V 7 bases short and J 0 bases short, with 7 bases between. Germline CDR1 reads MNHNS; CDR2 reads SASEGT. The CDR3 consists of 13 residues. The CDR3 DNA reads as TGTGCCAGCACAGAGAGCTCCTACAATGAGCAGTTCTTC. Protein: CASTESSYNEQFF.

This chain uses TRBV27 with TRBJ2-1; 8 bases align to TRBD2. The CDR3 consists of 15 residues. V lost 3 bases to trimming and J lost 6 bases; unmatched junction nucleotides: 7. Germline CDR1 reads MNHEY; CDR2 reads SMNVEV (reference sequence). In DNA form, the CDR3 reads TGTGCCAGCAGTTTCGTTAGCGGGGAGACCAATGAGCAGTTCTTC. Its translation is CASSFVSGETNEQFF.

The rearrangement uses TRBV6-5 and TRBJ1-3, with 9 bases fitting TRBD1. This CDR3 comprises 12 residues. J gave up 11 bases and V 6 bases, and 5 bases lay outside the gene matches. Germline CDR1 is MNHEY and CDR2 is SVGAGI. For the CDR3, the DNA is TGTGCCAGCAGGACAGGGGGTCGGTCCATATATTTT. Translating gives CASRTGGRSIYF.

The chain has TRBV5-4 and TRBJ2-7; TRBD2 matches at 7 bases. This CDR3 region has 15 residues. Trimming removed 3 bases from V and 7 bases from J; junction bases left unmatched: 13. CDR1 SGHNT and CDR2 YYREEE come from the germline V gene (reference sequence). Written as DNA, the CDR3 is TGTGCCAGCAGCTCGGGGGGAGGGCGACGTCTAGAGCAGTACTTC. This sequence encodes CASSSGGGRRLEQYF.

This chain connects TRBV10-3 to TRBJ2-5; the match to TRBD1 covers 7 bases. V gave up 6 bases and J gave up 3 bases; unmatched junction bases: 7. This CDR3 region has 14 residues. CDR1 and CDR2 (germline): ENHRY, SYGVKD. Written as DNA, the CDR3 is TGTGCCATCAGGGACCACAGGGGAGAAGAGACCCAGTACTTC. Translation: CAIRDHRGEETQYF.

This chain connects TRBV7-2 to TRBJ2-5, with D possibly being TRBD2 (6 bases). From germline, CDR1 is SGHTA and CDR2 FQGNSA. V was clipped by 5 bases and J by 4 bases, with 14 bases between them. The CDR3 consists of 14 residues. CDR3: CASSQAGSVETQYF. The CDR3 region has the DNA TGTGCCAGCAGCCAAGCGGGTTCAGTAGAGACCCAGTACTTC.

Details on this clone: Because the CDR3's place on the DNA is in doubt, the DNA is left out and the CDR3 is given as listed by TCRdb. This chain connects TRBV18 to TRBJ2-1; the table's D call of TRBD1 was not tested on the DNA. Germline V lookup: CDR1 KGHSH, CDR2 LQKENI. From its first to its last residue, the CDR3 has 16 amino acids. This chain's CDR3 is CASSLCQQGICNEQFF.

The V and J genes are TRBV27 and TRBJ2-7, with D maybe TRBD2 (5 bases). Germline V gives CDR1 MNHEY, CDR2 SMNVEV (reference sequence). The CDR3 totals 16 residues. V lost 5 bases and J lost 5, with 22 bases in between. This CDR3 is CASSPTQLGARNEQYF. The CDR3 DNA sequence: TGTGCCAGCAGTCCAACCCAACTAGGCGCTAGGAACGAGCAGTACTTC.

V gene TRBV4-1 combines with J gene TRBJ2-1, with D possibly being TRBD2 (6 bases). Trimming removed 1 base at V and 8 bases at J, with 24 bases between. The length of the CDR3 is 18 residues. The germline V gene encodes CDR1 MGHRA and CDR2 YSYEKL. In DNA form, the CDR3 reads TGCGCCAGCAGCCAAGGAGCAGTCCGGTTGGGAGGTAGCGATGAGCAGTTCTTC. As protein: CASSQGAVRLGGSDEQFF.

The gene calls are TRBV28 and TRBJ1-2; D gene uncertain. This CDR3 has 15 residues. CDR1 and CDR2 from the germline V gene are MDHEN and SYDVKM. Trimming removed 6 bases at V and 5 bases at J, with 19 bases between. The CDR3: CASSSDGELGYGYTF. DNA of the CDR3: TGTGCCAGCAGCTCAGACGGGGAGTTGGGGTATGGCTACACCTTC.

The V and J genes are TRBV2 and TRBJ2-5; 9 bases match TRBD1. Germline values: CDR1 SNHLY, CDR2 FYNNEI. Trimming at V came to 5 bases and at J to 4 bases, leaving 2 bases not matched to a gene. This CDR3 is 13 amino acids long. In DNA, the CDR3 is TGTGCCAGCAGTACAGGGGGCTCAGAGACCCAGTACTTC. This codes for CASSTGGSETQYF.

V usage is TRBV18 and J usage is TRBJ2-5, with 9 nucleotides matching TRBD2. The CDR3 covers 16 residues. V shed 3 bases and J 3 bases; nucleotides not matched to a gene: 8. Germline CDR1 is KGHSH and CDR2 is LQKENI. The CDR3 bases are TGTGCCAGCTCACCCTCCCGGGCGGGAGGGGAAGAGACCCAGTACTTC. It encodes CASSPSRAGGEETQYF. The full variable domain, with the rest looked up from reference TRBV18 and TRBJ2-5, is NAGVMQNPRHLVRRRGQEARLRCSPMKGHSHVYWYRQLPEEGLKFMVYLQKENIIDESGMPKERFSAEFPKEGPSILRIQQVVRGDSAAYFCASSPSRAGGEETQYFGPGTRLLVL.

In its sample, this clone was seen many times. The same CDR3 arises from other DNA sequences in this sample as well. The V call is TRBV2, the J call TRBJ1-2; 8 bases are a match to TRBD1. V lost 3 bases to trimming and J lost 5 bases; unmatched junction nucleotides: 2. Germline V gene sequence: CDR1 SNHLY, CDR2 FYNNEI. The CDR3 is 13 amino acids. This CDR3 reads CASSEDREYGYTF. The CDR3 DNA sequence: TGTGCCAGCAGTGAGGACAGGGAGTATGGCTACACCTTC.

V and J are TRBV6-1 and TRBJ2-3, with D maybe TRBD2 (6 bases). CDR1 and CDR2 (germline): MNHNS, SASEGT. CDR3 length: 15 residues. Between the trimmed V and J ends, which lost 8 bases and 2 bases, there was a span of 17 bases. The CDR3 is CASGARTTLTDTQYF. Here the CDR3 DNA reads TGTGCCAGCGGGGCCAGGACTACTCTCACAGATACGCAGTATTTT.

This rearrangement joins TRBV4-1 to TRBJ2-7, with D possibly being TRBD1 (7 bases). With 6 bases removed from V and 6 bases from J, the gap between germline ends came to 18 bases. CDR3 length: 14 residues. Germline V gene data show CDR1 as MGHRA and CDR2 as YSYEKL. The CDR3 region has the DNA TGCGCCAGCAGTCAGGGGGGACTTGCCTCCGAGCAGTACTTC. Its protein product is CASSQGGLASEQYF.

A remark on this clone: The same CDR3 is also encoded by other DNA sequences in this sample. The CDR3 sequence: CASSLQGADTQYF. Written as DNA, the CDR3 is TGTGCCAGCAGTTTGCAGGGCGCAGATACGCAGTATTTT. The J gene is TRBJ2-3, the V gene TRBV5-4, with a possible D match to TRBD1 (5 bases). Germline lookup yields CDR1 SGHNT and CDR2 YYREEE (reference sequence). The CDR3 sequence is 13 residues long. The germline V and J ends were trimmed by 5 bases and 4 bases, with 11 bases remaining between them.

The table lists this clone with a few counts. The rearrangement uses TRBV5-1 and TRBJ2-7; 10 bases line up with TRBD1. The CDR3 sequence is 14 residues long. Germline V lookup: CDR1 SGHRS, CDR2 YFSETQ. Trimming removed 3 bases from V and 4 bases from J; junction bases left unmatched: 4. The CDR3 DNA reads TGCGCCAGCAGCTGGGGACAGGGGATATACGAGCAGTACTTC. Translation gives CASSWGQGIYEQYF.

Regarding this clone: A much larger clone sits a single nucleotide away, making a read error possible. The same CDR3 can be traced to other DNA sequences in this sample. This rearrangement joins TRBV11-3 to TRBJ2-1; the D call may be TRBD1 or TRBD2 (5 bases each). Germline lookup yields CDR1 SGHNT and CDR2 YENEEA. The CDR3 is 15 residues long. V gave up 1 base and J gave up 0 bases, with 7 bases separating them. Written as DNA, the CDR3 is TGTGCCAGCAGCTTAGCAGGGAGCTCCTACAATGAGCAGTTCTTC. Its protein product is CASSLAGSSYNEQFF. Together with reference TRBV11-3 and TRBJ2-1, the CDR3 gives the full variable domain: EAGVVQSPRYKIIEKKQPVAFWCNPISGHNTLYWYLQNLGQGPELLIRYENEEAVDDSQLPKDRFSAERLKGVDSTLKIQPAELGDSAVYLCASSLAGSSYNEQFFGPGTRLTVL.

The chain links TRBV6-1 to TRBJ2-7; TRBD1 might be the D (6 bases). The germline gives CDR1 MNHNS, CDR2 SASEGT. This CDR3 is 15 amino acids long. Trimming cost V 6 bases and J 0 bases, with 15 bases left between them. CDR3 in DNA: TGTGCCAGCAGAACCGGGACAATGGGCTCCTACGAGCAGTACTTC. Its translation is CASRTGTMGSYEQYF.

This clone is a singleton in its sample. This rearrangement joins TRBV5-4 to TRBJ2-7; 11 positions match TRBD2. Germline loops: CDR1 SGHNT, CDR2 YYREEE (reference sequence). The CDR3 consists of 17 residues. J gave up 0 bases and V 4 bases, and 9 bases lay outside the gene matches. The CDR3 DNA is TGTGCCAGCAGCCAAGTGACTAGCGGGACCCCCTCCTACGAGCAGTACTTC. Translated, it gives CASSQVTSGTPSYEQYF.

This chain connects TRBV6-6 to TRBJ2-7; maybe TRBD2 (6 bases). Germline CDR1 reads MNHNY; CDR2 reads SVGAGI (reference sequence). Trimming took 4 bases from V and 6 from J, leaving 13 bases between them. This CDR3 comprises 13 residues. The CDR3 reads CASSSQDGSEQYF. The CDR3 bases are TGTGCCAGCAGTTCCCAGGACGGGAGCGAGCAGTACTTC.

The rearrangement joins TRBV6-1 to TRBJ2-5; 13 positions agree with TRBD2. V trimming: 0 bases; J trimming: 4 bases; junction bases outside the gene matches: 2. The germline V gene encodes CDR1 MNHNS and CDR2 SASEGT. The CDR3 is 16 amino acids. The CDR3 is CASSEAGLAGTETQYF. The CDR3 coding sequence is TGTGCCAGCAGTGAAGCGGGACTAGCGGGAACAGAGACCCAGTACTTC.